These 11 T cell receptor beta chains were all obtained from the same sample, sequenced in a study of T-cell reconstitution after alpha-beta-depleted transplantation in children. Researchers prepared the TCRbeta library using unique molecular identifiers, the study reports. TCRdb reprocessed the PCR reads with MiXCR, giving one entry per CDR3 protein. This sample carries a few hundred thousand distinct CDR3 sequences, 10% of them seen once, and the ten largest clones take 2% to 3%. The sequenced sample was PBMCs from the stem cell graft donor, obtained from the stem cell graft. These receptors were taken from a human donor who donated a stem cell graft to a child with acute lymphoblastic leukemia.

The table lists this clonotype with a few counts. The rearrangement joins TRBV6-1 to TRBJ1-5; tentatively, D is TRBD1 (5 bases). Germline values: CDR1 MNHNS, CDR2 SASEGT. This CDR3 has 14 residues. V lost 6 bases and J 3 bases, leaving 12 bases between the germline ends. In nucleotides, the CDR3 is TGTGCCAGCAGGCCAACAGGTTTCAATCAGCCCCAGCATTTT. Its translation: CASRPTGFNQPQHF.

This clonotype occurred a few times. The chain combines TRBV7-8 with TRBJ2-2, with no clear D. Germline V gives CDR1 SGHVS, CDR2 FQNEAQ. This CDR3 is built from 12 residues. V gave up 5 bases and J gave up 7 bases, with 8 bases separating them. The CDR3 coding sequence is TGTGCCAGCAGCCGGAACGTCGGGGAGCTGTTTTTT. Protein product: CASSRNVGELFF. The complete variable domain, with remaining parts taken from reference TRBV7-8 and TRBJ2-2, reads GAGVSQSPRYKVAKRGQDVALRCDPISGHVSLFWYQQALGQGPEFLTYFQNEAQLDKSGLPSDRFFAERPEGSVSTLKIQRTQQEDSAVYLCASSRNVGELFFGEGSRLTVL.

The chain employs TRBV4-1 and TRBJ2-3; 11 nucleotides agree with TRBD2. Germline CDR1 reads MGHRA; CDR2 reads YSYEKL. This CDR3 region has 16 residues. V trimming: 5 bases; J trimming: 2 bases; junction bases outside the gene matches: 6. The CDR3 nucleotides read TGCGCCAGCAGCACCCGGACTAGCGGGCTCACAGATACGCAGTATTTT. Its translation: CASSTRTSGLTDTQYF.

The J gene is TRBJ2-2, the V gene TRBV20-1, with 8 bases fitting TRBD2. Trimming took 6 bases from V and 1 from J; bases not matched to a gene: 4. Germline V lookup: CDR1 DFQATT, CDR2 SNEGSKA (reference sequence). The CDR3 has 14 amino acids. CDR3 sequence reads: CSATAGGNTGELFF. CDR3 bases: TGCAGTGCCACGGCGGGAGGGAACACCGGGGAGCTGTTTTTT.

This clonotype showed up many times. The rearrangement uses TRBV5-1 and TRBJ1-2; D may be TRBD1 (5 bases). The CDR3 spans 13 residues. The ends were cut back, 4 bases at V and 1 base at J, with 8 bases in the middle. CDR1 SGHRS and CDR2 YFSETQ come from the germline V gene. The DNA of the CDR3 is TGCGCCAGCAGCCCAGACAGTAACTATGGCTACACCTTC. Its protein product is CASSPDSNYGYTF.

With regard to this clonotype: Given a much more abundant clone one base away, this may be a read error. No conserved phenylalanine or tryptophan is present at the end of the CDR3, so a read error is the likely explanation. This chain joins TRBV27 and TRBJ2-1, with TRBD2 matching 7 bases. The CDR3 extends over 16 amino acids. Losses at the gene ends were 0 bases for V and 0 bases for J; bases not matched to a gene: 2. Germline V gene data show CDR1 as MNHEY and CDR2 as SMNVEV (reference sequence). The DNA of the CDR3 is TGTGCCAGCAGTTTATCTGGCGGGAGCTCCTACAATGAGCAGTTCCTC. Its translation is CASSLSGGSSYNEQFL.

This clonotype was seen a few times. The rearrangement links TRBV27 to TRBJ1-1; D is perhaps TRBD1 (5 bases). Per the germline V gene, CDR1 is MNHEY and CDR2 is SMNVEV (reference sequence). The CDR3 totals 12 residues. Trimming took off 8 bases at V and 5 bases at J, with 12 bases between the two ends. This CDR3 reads CASCGGGTEAFF. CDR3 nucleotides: TGTGCCAGCTGTGGGGGGGGAACTGAAGCTTTCTTT.

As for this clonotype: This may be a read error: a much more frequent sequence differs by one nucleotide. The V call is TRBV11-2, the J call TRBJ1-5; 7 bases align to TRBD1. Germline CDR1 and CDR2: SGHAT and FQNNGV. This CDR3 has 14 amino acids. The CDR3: CAGSSGQFNQPQHF. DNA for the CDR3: TGTGCCGGCAGCTCGGGACAGTTCAATCAGCCCCAGCATTTT.

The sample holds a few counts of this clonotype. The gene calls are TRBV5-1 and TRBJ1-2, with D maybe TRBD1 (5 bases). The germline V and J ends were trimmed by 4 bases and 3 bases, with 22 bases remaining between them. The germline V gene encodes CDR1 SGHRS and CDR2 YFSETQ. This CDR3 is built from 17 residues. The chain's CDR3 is CASSQNPRDAIYYGYTF. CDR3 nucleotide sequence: TGCGCCAGCAGCCAAAACCCTCGGGACGCGATTTACTATGGCTACACCTTC.

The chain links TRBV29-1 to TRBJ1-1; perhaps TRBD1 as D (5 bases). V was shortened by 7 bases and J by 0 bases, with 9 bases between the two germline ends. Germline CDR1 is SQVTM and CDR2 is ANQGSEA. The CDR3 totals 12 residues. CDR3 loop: CSGQGMNTEAFF. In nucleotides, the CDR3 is TGCAGCGGCCAGGGAATGAACACTGAAGCTTTCTTT.

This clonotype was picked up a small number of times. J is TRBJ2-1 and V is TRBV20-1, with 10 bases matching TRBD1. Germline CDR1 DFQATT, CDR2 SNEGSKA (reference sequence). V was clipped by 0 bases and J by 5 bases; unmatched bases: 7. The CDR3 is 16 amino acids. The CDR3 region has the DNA TGCAGTGCTAGAGACACCGACAGGGGGCTCCACAATGAGCAGTTCTTC. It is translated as CSARDTDRGLHNEQFF.